This passage covers 3 T cell receptor beta chains from one sample sequenced in a study of somatic mutations in cytotoxic T cells in rheumatoid arthritis. Method: immunoSEQ multiplex PCR; TCRdb's copy keeps in-frame clones and lacks some. The sample consists of more than 9,000 clones, almost 80% of them appearing once. The material sequenced was CD8+ T cells sorted from blood. The receptors come from an adult with rheumatoid arthritis.

The rearrangement links TRBV14 to TRBJ2-7, with D perhaps matching TRBD2 (6 bases). The CDR3 runs 16 residues. CDR1 is SGHDN, CDR2 FVKESK, per germline. The germline V and J ends were trimmed by 4 bases and 0 bases, with 16 bases remaining between them. The chain's CDR3 is CASSLTLGRGSYEQYF. CDR3 coding DNA: TGTGCCAGCAGCCTAACCTTGGGGCGGGGCTCCTACGAGCAGTACTTC.

The CDR3 protein is CASSSSAGSGEQYF. The CDR3 DNA is TGTGCCAGCAGTTCGTCCGCCGGGAGCGGCGAGCAGTACTTC. The chain couples TRBV6-6 to TRBJ2-7; a weak D match, TRBD2 (6 bases). V was clipped by 4 bases and J by 6 bases, with 16 bases between them. Germline values: CDR1 MNHNY, CDR2 SVGAGI (reference sequence). The CDR3 consists of 14 residues.

This chain links TRBV30 with TRBJ1-5; a weak D match, TRBD1 (6 bases). Trimming removed 0 bases at V and 7 bases at J, with 13 bases between. This CDR3 spans 14 amino acids. Germline assignment: CDR1 GTSNPN and CDR2 SVGIG (reference sequence). This chain's CDR3 is CAWSVGGREQPQHF. The CDR3 nucleotides are TGTGCCTGGAGTGTGGGGGGGCGTGAGCAGCCCCAGCATTTT.